One and the same sample provided the 17 T cell receptor beta chains below, sequenced in a study of long-term antiretroviral therapy in people with HIV. This was the immunoSEQ v3.0 assay at survey level. Assay used: immunoSEQ multiplex PCR; TCRdb lists only in-frame clones, some missing. The table lists about 25,000 clones, about 86% of them singletons. The sequenced sample was unsorted PBMCs, obtained 1.2 years after starting antiretroviral therapy. All receptors come from a man in his fifties with HIV.

The chain links TRBV29-1 to TRBJ1-2; TRBD1 aligns across 7 bases. CDR1 and CDR2 (germline): SQVTM, ANQGSEA. With V trimmed by 6 bases and J by 2 bases, 9 bases remained unmatched. There are 14 residues in the CDR3. The chain's CDR3 is CSVIKGAPNYGYTF. The DNA of the CDR3 is TGCAGCGTGATCAAGGGGGCCCCAAACTATGGCTACACCTTC.

The chain combines TRBV6-1 with TRBJ1-2, with TRBD1 identical over 7 bases. CDR1 is MNHNS and CDR2 is SASEGT in the germline V gene. This CDR3 comprises 13 residues. V lost 10 bases to trimming and J lost 3 bases; unmatched junction nucleotides: 8. The CDR3 loop is CANFDRDDYGYTF. CDR3 sequence (DNA): TGTGCCAACTTTGACAGGGACGACTATGGCTACACCTTC.

V usage is TRBV27 and J usage is TRBJ1-1; TRBD1 is a possible D gene (5 bases). Germline V gives CDR1 MNHEY, CDR2 SMNVEV (reference sequence). Trimming stripped 7 bases from V and 4 bases from J, with 19 bases between. The CDR3 length is 15 residues. The CDR3 sequence: CASMRRRASRTEAFF. In DNA, the CDR3 is TGTGCCAGCATGAGACGCAGGGCGTCACGCACTGAAGCTTTCTTT.

V and J are TRBV19 and TRBJ2-1; 12 nucleotides agree with TRBD2. The CDR3 sequence is 15 residues long. V lost 5 bases and J lost 15; bases outside the gene matches: 14. Germline V gene lookup returns CDR1 LNHDA and CDR2 SQIVND (reference sequence). In DNA, the CDR3 is TGTGCCAGTAGTTCAACGACTAGCGGGGGCCGTAGGGGGTTCTTC. It codes for CASSSTTSGGRRGFF.

The genes are TRBV15 and TRBJ2-3; D is uncertain. The CDR3 consists of 15 residues. Trimming cost V 1 base and J 4 bases, with 12 bases left between them. CDR1 is LNHNV, CDR2 YYDKDF, per germline (reference sequence). The CDR3 region has the DNA TGTGCCACCAGCAGAGTAACCTCCAAGGCAGATACGCAGTATTTT. This encodes CATSRVTSKADTQYF.

The genes are TRBV9 and TRBJ2-3; 10 positions match TRBD1. With 5 bases clipped from V and 3 bases from J, the junction kept 0 bases outside the gene matches. Germline assignment: CDR1 SGDLS and CDR2 YYNGEE. The CDR3 has 13 residues. CDR3 region: CASRGQGTDTQYF. CDR3 DNA: TGTGCCAGCAGGGGACAGGGGACAGATACGCAGTATTTT.

The V call is TRBV5-6, the J call TRBJ2-3; D tentatively reads TRBD1 or TRBD2 (5 bases each). The CDR3 spans 12 residues. V was cut by 4 bases and J by 6 bases, with 9 bases left in between. Germline CDR1 SGHDT, CDR2 YYEEEE. In DNA, the CDR3 is TGTGCCAGCAGCGGGACCCCGGATACGCAGTATTTT. As protein: CASSGTPDTQYF.

The chain joins TRBV5-6 to TRBJ1-5; D perhaps matches TRBD1 (6 bases). The germline V gene encodes CDR1 SGHDT and CDR2 YYEEEE. Trimming removed 3 bases at V and 2 bases at J, with 12 bases between. The CDR3 is 15 amino acids. CDR3 nucleotides: TGTGCCAGCAGCTATAGGGGGTTTGGCAATCAGCCCCAGCATTTT. It codes for CASSYRGFGNQPQHF.

This chain links TRBV4-1 with TRBJ1-2; D unclear. Trimming pared 2 bases from V and 6 bases from J, leaving 16 bases between. This CDR3 contains 15 residues. Germline CDR1 reads MGHRA; CDR2 reads YSYEKL. The CDR3 DNA follows: TGCGCCAGCAGCCAAATTGGAGGGAACGAAAATGGCTACACCTTC. Amino acid sequence: CASSQIGGNENGYTF.

The chain carries TRBV5-6 and TRBJ1-1; 7 nucleotides align to TRBD1. Germline CDR1 reads SGHDT; CDR2 reads YYEEEE. This CDR3 comprises 17 residues. Germline trimming cut 0 bases from V and 3 bases from J; bases unmatched to any gene: 11. CDR3: CASSLDRGQLGYTEAFF. The CDR3 coding sequence is TGTGCCAGCAGCTTGGACAGGGGACAGTTGGGGTACACTGAAGCTTTCTTT.

This chain uses TRBV28 with TRBJ1-2, with D hard to call. V lost 8 bases to trimming and J lost 0 bases, with 13 bases between them. Germline V CDR1 and CDR2: MDHEN, SYDVKM. This CDR3 has 14 residues. The CDR3 sequence is CASGLALANYGYTF. The CDR3 bases are TGTGCCAGCGGGTTAGCACTAGCTAACTATGGCTACACCTTC.

J is TRBJ1-1 and V is TRBV19; D unresolved. This CDR3 is 11 amino acids long. V was pared by 5 bases and J by 3 bases, with 4 bases between. The germline CDR1 and CDR2 sequences are LNHDA and SQIVND (reference sequence). The chain's CDR3 is CASSSYTEAFF. CDR3 nucleotide sequence: TGTGCCAGTAGTTCATACACTGAAGCTTTCTTT.

The chain links TRBV7-9 to TRBJ1-2; tentative D call: TRBD1 (6 bases). The CDR3 runs to 16 residues. Trimming pared 5 bases from V and 8 bases from J, leaving 24 bases between. The germline gives CDR1 SEHNR, CDR2 FQNEAQ (reference sequence). The CDR3 region has the DNA TGTGCCAGCAGCCCCCTGGGGGGGCTAGGACATAGCGGCTACACCTTC. Its protein product is CASSPLGGLGHSGYTF.

This clone came up once. The rearrangement uses TRBV19 and TRBJ1-2; D is unclear. The CDR3 spans 13 residues. Germline CDR1 and CDR2: LNHDA and SQIVND (reference sequence). V was cut by 3 bases and J by 3 bases, with 8 bases left in between. CDR3 region: CASSMWIDYGYTF. The CDR3 DNA reads TGTGCCAGTAGTATGTGGATCGACTATGGCTACACCTTC. Looking up the rest from reference TRBV19 and TRBJ1-2 gives the full variable domain: DGGITQSPKYLFRKEGQNVTLSCEQNLNHDAMYWYRQDPGQGLRLIYYSQIVNDFQKGDIAEGYSVSREKKESFPLTVTSAQKNPTAFYLCASSMWIDYGYTFGSGTRLTVV.

This rearrangement joins TRBV9 to TRBJ2-2; 8 bases are a match to TRBD1. Trimming took 7 bases from V and 6 from J; bases not matched to a gene: 14. In germline, CDR1 is SGDLS, CDR2 YYNGEE. This CDR3 comprises 16 residues. The CDR3 loop reads CASQRQTGEGAGELFF. CDR3 DNA: TGTGCCAGCCAAAGGCAGACAGGGGAAGGGGCCGGGGAGCTGTTTTTT.

The chain is built from TRBV5-6 and TRBJ1-1; a weak D match, TRBD1 (5 bases). The length of the CDR3 is 16 residues. Trimming stripped 4 bases from V and 0 bases from J, with 16 bases between. Germline V CDR1 and CDR2: SGHDT, YYEEEE. The CDR3, as DNA: TGTGCCAGCAGCCATGAGGCGGGGGTCATGAACACTGAAGCTTTCTTT. Translation: CASSHEAGVMNTEAFF.

This clone has only one observation. The chain recombines TRBV19 with TRBJ1-4; D gene ambiguous. Per germline, CDR1 LNHDA and CDR2 SQIVND (reference sequence). This CDR3 is 12 amino acids long. The germline V and J ends were trimmed by 5 bases and 12 bases, with 13 bases remaining between them. The chain's CDR3 is CASSFPPHQLFF. CDR3 nucleotides: TGTGCCAGTAGTTTCCCCCCACATCAACTGTTTTTT.